This entry lists 24 T cell receptor beta chains sequenced from one sample in a study of cytomegalovirus exposure and HLA in healthy donors. PCR was performed using 60 Vbeta and 13 Jbeta primers. Sequencing used immunoSEQ multiplex PCR; TCRdb keeps in-frame clones, though not all of them. The sample has about 100,000 clones; approximately 68% are singletons. Sequencing was done on a sample of PBMCs. Every receptor here comes from a woman aged 18-35 years in good health and CMV-seropositive.

The chain is built from TRBV7-9 and TRBJ2-5, with TRBD1 identical over 7 bases. The CDR3 has 15 amino acids. Per germline, CDR1 SEHNR and CDR2 FQNEAQ (reference sequence). J lost 1 base, V lost 1 base, and 3 bases had no gene match. CDR3 DNA sequence: TGTGCCAGCAGCTTAGGACAGGGAGCCCAAGAGACCCAGTACTTC. Its translation: CASSLGQGAQETQYF.

This rearrangement joins TRBV6-1 to TRBJ1-5; the D is unclear. This CDR3 spans 15 amino acids. From germline, CDR1 is MNHNS and CDR2 SASEGT. The V end was cut by 4 bases, the J end by 4 bases, with 14 bases between. The CDR3: CASSVGPGGNQPQHF. The CDR3 DNA is TGTGCCAGCAGTGTAGGTCCGGGCGGGAATCAGCCCCAGCATTTT.

The chain is built from TRBV18 and TRBJ1-2; D may be TRBD1 (6 bases). The CDR3 runs 15 residues. CDR1 and CDR2 (germline): KGHSH, LQKENI. V lost 6 bases to trimming and J lost 4 bases, with 18 bases between them. The CDR3 is CASSPGQKDVYGYTF. DNA for the CDR3: TGTGCCAGCTCCCCTGGACAGAAAGACGTCTATGGCTACACCTTC.

This sequence joins TRBV28 and TRBJ2-1; the D gene is possibly TRBD1 (6 bases). This CDR3 region has 16 residues. V was cut by 0 bases and J by 0 bases, with 9 bases left in between. The V gene's germline CDR1 is MDHEN and CDR2 SYDVKM. The CDR3 region has the DNA TGTGCCAGCAGTTTATGGGACAGTAGCTCCTACAATGAGCAGTTCTTC. Translated: CASSLWDSSSYNEQFF.

CDR3: CASTSDRDPYEQYF. CDR3 nucleotide sequence: TGTGCCAGCACCTCGGACAGGGACCCCTACGAGCAGTACTTC. This sequence joins TRBV6-5 and TRBJ2-7; 8 bases are shared with TRBD1. The CDR3 has 14 amino acids. V was pared by 7 bases and J by 2 bases, with 7 bases of the junction left unmatched. Germline lookup yields CDR1 MNHEY and CDR2 SVGAGI.

Here the CDR3 reads CASSWRPGQGATEQYF. The CDR3 DNA follows: TGTGCCAGCAGCTGGAGACCGGGACAGGGGGCGACCGAGCAGTACTTC. The rearrangement joins TRBV5-5 to TRBJ2-7; 12 nucleotides match TRBD1. J gave up 6 bases and V 3 bases, and 10 bases lay outside the gene matches. This CDR3 spans 16 amino acids. Germline loops: CDR1 SGHKS, CDR2 YYEKEE (reference sequence). Full variable domain (rest looked up from reference TRBV5-5 and TRBJ2-7): DAGVTQSPTHLIKTRGQQVTLRCSPISGHKSVSWYQQVLGQGPQFIFQYYEKEERGRGNFPDRFSARQFPNYSSELNVNALLLGDSALYLCASSWRPGQGATEQYFGPGTRLTVT.

This clone was found a few times. J is TRBJ1-1 and V is TRBV6-6, with a possible D match to TRBD1 (5 bases). This CDR3 spans 12 amino acids. Germline lookup yields CDR1 MNHNY and CDR2 SVGAGI (reference sequence). The V and J ends lost 11 bases and 4 bases respectively, with 14 bases between them. The CDR3 DNA follows: TGTGCCCTACAGGTCTTGGGCACTGAAGCTTTCTTT. This gives the protein CALQVLGTEAFF.

This chain links TRBV5-1 with TRBJ2-1; TRBD2 matches at 11 bases. The CDR3 contains 18 residues. V was clipped by 0 bases and J by 6 bases; unmatched bases: 11. From germline, CDR1 is SGHRS and CDR2 YFSETQ. The CDR3 protein is CASSLGGLAVPFLNEQFF. DNA for the CDR3: TGCGCCAGCAGCTTGGGGGGACTAGCGGTCCCGTTCCTCAATGAGCAGTTCTTC.

This clone was observed a handful of times. V and J are TRBV6-6 and TRBJ1-2; 7 bases are a match to TRBD1. Per germline, CDR1 MNHNY and CDR2 SVGAGI (reference sequence). The CDR3 is 14 residues long. V was clipped by 4 bases and J by 3 bases; unmatched bases: 5. This CDR3 is CASSSTGSHYGYTF. The CDR3 nucleotides are TGTGCCAGCAGTTCGACAGGGAGCCACTATGGCTACACCTTC.

The V gene is TRBV6-4, the J gene TRBJ2-5, with TRBD1 matching 9 bases. This CDR3 comprises 15 residues. With V trimmed by 5 bases and J by 5 bases, 9 bases remained unmatched. In germline, CDR1 is MRHNA, CDR2 SNTAGT. The DNA for the CDR3 is TGTGCCAGCAGTCCAGGACAGGGGAGCCAGGAGACCCAGTACTTC. Translation gives CASSPGQGSQETQYF.

The rearrangement uses TRBV25-1 and TRBJ2-7, with 11 positions matching TRBD1. The CDR3 covers 13 residues. Germline V gives CDR1 MGHDK, CDR2 SYGVNS. V lost 7 bases and J lost 7; bases outside the gene matches: 6. In DNA form, the CDR3 reads TGTGCCAGCACCGGACAGGGGGCGGGAGAGCAGTACTTC. Translated, it gives CASTGQGAGEQYF.

This clone has just a few counts. This chain joins TRBV4-3 and TRBJ1-3, with 8 bases lining up with TRBD1. This CDR3 spans 17 amino acids. After removal of 0 bases from V and 0 bases from J, the junction contained 4 bases not matched to a gene. CDR1 and CDR2 (germline): LGHNA, YSLEER. This chain's CDR3 is CASSQDKQGVSGNTIYF. CDR3 bases: TGCGCCAGCAGCCAAGATAAACAGGGGGTCTCTGGAAACACCATATATTTT.

CDR3 in amino acids: CASSPGLSSTDTQYF. The CDR3 DNA is TGTGCCAGCAGCCCCGGACTGAGCTCCACAGATACGCAGTATTTT. The V call is TRBV7-7, the J call TRBJ2-3; D may be TRBD2 (5 bases). Germline V gene data show CDR1 as SSHAT and CDR2 as FNYEAQ (reference sequence). With 5 bases removed from V and 2 bases from J, the gap between germline ends came to 14 bases. This CDR3 spans 15 amino acids.

The chain employs TRBV15 and TRBJ2-1, with TRBD2 identical over 16 bases. Germline CDR1 and CDR2: LNHNV and YYDKDF (reference sequence). The trim removed 1 base at V and 7 bases at J, leaving 10 bases unmatched. The CDR3 has 19 amino acids. This chain's CDR3 is CATSRAPVGTSGRGNEQFF. DNA for the CDR3: TGTGCCACCAGCAGAGCCCCAGTCGGGACTAGCGGGAGGGGGAATGAGCAGTTCTTC.

The chain couples TRBV28 to TRBJ2-6; 10 bases line up with TRBD1. Trimming took 6 bases from V and 1 from J; bases not matched to a gene: 6. The germline CDR1 and CDR2 sequences are MDHEN and SYDVKM. The CDR3 length is 17 residues. The CDR3 DNA is TGTGCCAGCAGGACAGGGGGCGCCGGATCTGGGGCCAACGTCCTGACTTTC. Protein sequence: CASRTGGAGSGANVLTF.

This sequence joins TRBV9 and TRBJ1-4; TRBD1 matches 10 bases. J was trimmed by 8 bases and V by 1 base; bases with no gene match: 5. This CDR3 has 15 residues. Per germline, CDR1 SGDLS and CDR2 YYNGEE. The CDR3 nucleotides are TGTGCCAGCAGCGTAAGCCCGGACAGGGGGGAAAAACTGTTTTTT. It specifies CASSVSPDRGEKLFF.

The chain recombines TRBV7-3 with TRBJ2-3; tentative D call: TRBD1 (6 bases). Germline CDR1 reads SGHTA; CDR2 reads FQGTGA. The CDR3 totals 13 residues. V was clipped by 4 bases and J by 2 bases, with 7 bases between them. CDR3 residues: CASSYRATDTQYF. Here the CDR3 DNA reads TGTGCCAGCAGCTACAGGGCCACAGATACGCAGTATTTT.

The V and J genes are TRBV15 and TRBJ1-2; TRBD1 might be the D (5 bases). CDR1 and CDR2 (germline): LNHNV, YYDKDF (reference sequence). This CDR3 has 15 amino acids. V lost 1 base, J lost 4 bases, and 13 bases lay in between. CDR3 sequence: CATSRAVQGIYGYTF. In DNA form, the CDR3 reads TGTGCCACCAGCAGAGCGGTTCAGGGAATCTATGGCTACACCTTC.

There are a few counts of this clone. This rearrangement joins TRBV30 to TRBJ2-7; 8 bases map to TRBD1. Germline CDR1 is GTSNPN and CDR2 is SVGIG (reference sequence). The V gene end was trimmed by 4 bases and the J gene end by 5 bases; junction bases not matched to a gene: 1. CDR3 length: 11 residues. The CDR3: CAWTGGDEQYF. The DNA of the CDR3 is TGTGCCTGGACAGGGGGCGACGAGCAGTACTTC. Complete variable domain (other parts from reference TRBV30 and TRBJ2-7): SQTIHQWPATLVQPVGSPLSLECTVEGTSNPNLYWYRQAAGRGLQLLFYSVGIGQISSEVPQNLSASRPQDRQFILSSKKLLLSDSGFYLCAWTGGDEQYFGPGTRLTVT.

The rearrangement joins TRBV2 to TRBJ2-6, with D unclear. V was clipped by 7 bases and J by 0 bases, with 4 bases between them. The CDR3 length is 13 residues. The germline V gene has CDR1 SNHLY and CDR2 FYNNEI. Written as DNA, the CDR3 is TGTGCCAGCACGTCCTCTGGGGCCAACGTCCTGACTTTC. Protein sequence: CASTSSGANVLTF.

The V and J genes are TRBV25-1 and TRBJ2-1, with 8 bases matching TRBD1. The CDR3 covers 16 residues. The J segment lost 8 bases and the V segment lost 5 bases, leaving 14 bases of the junction unmatched. From germline, CDR1 is MGHDK and CDR2 SYGVNS. The CDR3 region is CASSSRETGVIDEQFF. The DNA of the CDR3 is TGTGCCAGCAGTAGTCGCGAGACAGGGGTTATCGATGAGCAGTTCTTC.

This chain joins TRBV5-1 and TRBJ2-2; D may be TRBD2 (5 bases). The length of the CDR3 is 16 residues. Germline CDR1 and CDR2: SGHRS and YFSETQ. Trimming shortened V by 4 bases and J by 6 bases, and 19 bases separated the two germline ends. CDR3 sequence: CASSQPLRTRPGELFF. The CDR3 DNA is TGCGCCAGCAGCCAACCGCTTCGTACTAGGCCCGGGGAGCTGTTTTTT.

The gene calls are TRBV14 and TRBJ2-5, with 9 bases that match TRBD2. The CDR3 has 16 amino acids. Germline V gives CDR1 SGHDN, CDR2 FVKESK. The junction had 8 bases not matched to a gene; V was cut back by 1 base and J by 5 bases. The DNA for the CDR3 is TGTGCCAGCAGCCAAGTGTCCGGACTAGCGTACGAGACCCAGTACTTC. Encoded protein: CASSQVSGLAYETQYF.

The chain links TRBV27 to TRBJ2-7; 11 positions match TRBD2. The CDR3 is made up of 16 amino acids. The V gene's germline CDR1 is MNHEY and CDR2 SMNVEV (reference sequence). V lost 0 bases, J lost 4 bases, and 5 bases stayed unmatched. CDR3 amino acids: CASSLSGLAGGYEQYF. The CDR3 region has the DNA TGTGCCAGCAGTTTATCGGGTCTAGCGGGAGGATACGAGCAGTACTTC.